The T cell receptor (beta chain) under discussion was sequenced for a study of shared clonotypes between healthy human individuals. The data were produced by immunoSEQ multiplex PCR, yet TCRdb's version contains in-frame clones alone and is incomplete. Among about 320,000 clones, around 86% were seen once, and the ten largest hold roughly 15%. The germline gives CDR1 SGHTA, CDR2 FQGNSA. This CDR3 has 15 amino acids. Trimming pared 4 bases from V and 2 bases from J, leaving 15 bases between. The chain recombines TRBV7-2 with TRBJ2-7; D is undetermined. The sequenced sample was memory CD8+ T cells sorted from blood. Stated subset: CD45RO+ cells pooled with CCR7-negative TemRA cells. The clonotype was recovered from a man younger than 30 in good health. DNA for the CDR3: TGTGCCAGCAGCTCTACCTCCCCTGTCCCCTACGAGCAGTACTTC. It translates to CASSSTSPVPYEQYF.